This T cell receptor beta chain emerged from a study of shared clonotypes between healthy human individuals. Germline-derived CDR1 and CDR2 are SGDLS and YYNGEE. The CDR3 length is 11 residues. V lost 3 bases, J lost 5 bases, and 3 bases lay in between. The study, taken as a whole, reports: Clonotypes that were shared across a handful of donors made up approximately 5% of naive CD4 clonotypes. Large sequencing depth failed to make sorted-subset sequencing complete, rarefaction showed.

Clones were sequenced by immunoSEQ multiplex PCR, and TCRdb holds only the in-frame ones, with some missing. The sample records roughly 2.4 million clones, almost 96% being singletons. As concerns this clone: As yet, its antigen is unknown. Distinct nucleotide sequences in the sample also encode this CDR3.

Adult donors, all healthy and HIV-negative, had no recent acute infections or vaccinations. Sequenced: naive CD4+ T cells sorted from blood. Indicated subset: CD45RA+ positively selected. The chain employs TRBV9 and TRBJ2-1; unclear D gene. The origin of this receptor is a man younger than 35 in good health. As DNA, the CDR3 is TGTGCCAGCAGCGCTGACAATGAGCAGTTCTTC. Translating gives CASSADNEQFF.